This TCR beta chain was documented in a study of T cells in Graves' hyperthyroidism and ophthalmopathy. General study points: Clonotypes that were expanded in thyroid above 0.001 mostly appeared in blood too.

The study excluded patients with uncontrolled infection, other autoimmune disease, pregnancy or lactation. Every diagnosis used clinical symptoms, serum thyroxine and TRAb, thyroid ultrasound and orbital computed tomography. This CDR3 comprises 18 residues. Germline V gene lookup returns CDR1 LGHDT and CDR2 YNNKEL (reference sequence). V dropped 4 bases and J dropped 7; count of bases not matched to a gene: 14. As concerns this clonotype: Its cognate antigen is unknown.

TCR beta CDR3 regions were amplified from RNA transcripts. Carried out on the TCR CDR3, a first-round RT-PCR used the HTBI primer set. TCRdb recomputed calls from the multiplex PCR reads with MiXCR, one row per CDR3 protein. Of approximately 690,000 distinct CDR3 sequences listed, around 20% were seen once; the top ten hold over 30%. This receptor was identified in a man between 25 and 39 years old with Graves' ophthalmopathy. Sample: blood. The chain recombines TRBV3-1 with TRBJ2-1, with 12 bases lining up with TRBD2. DNA of the CDR3: TGTGCCAGCAGCCCGAAATTTCCTCCTAGCGGGGGGGCGAATGAGCAGTTCTTC. The encoded protein is CASSPKFPPSGGANEQFF.